This T cell receptor beta chain was captured by sequencing in a study of control samples from healthy donors and cancer patients. Method: immunoSEQ multiplex PCR; TCRdb's copy keeps in-frame clones and lacks some. The table records some 120,000 clones, more than 85% of them present only once. Sequences were obtained from blood. The origin of this receptor is a young man in good health.

The CDR3 DNA follows: TGTGCCAGCAGTTACTCGGGGGGCGGCACTGAAGCTTTCTTT. This gives the protein CASSYSGGGTEAFF. The chain carries TRBV6-5 and TRBJ1-1, with D perhaps TRBD1 (6 bases). The V gene's germline CDR1 is MNHEY and CDR2 SVGAGI. V was cut by 0 bases and J by 4 bases, with 9 bases left in between. The CDR3 loop spans 14 amino acids.